This is a list of T cell receptor beta chains from one sample in a study of blood T cells in healthy people across ages. Using its own MiXCR run on the 5' RACE reads, TCRdb lists one record per CDR3 protein. The data show about 1.1 million distinct CDR3 sequences, more than 30% seen once. Sequencing was done on a sample of blood. These receptors all come from a man aged 18-30 years in good health. CDR3s include the opening cysteine and the closing phenylalanine or tryptophan. The order of the fields is clone size, D gene, J gene, V gene, CDR3 DNA, CDR3 protein. A D gene is named only where the DNA matches it firmly. The size entry is marked missing in some rows and otherwise reads once, few, many or a size class.

clone size: -; D gene: TRBD1; J gene: TRBJ1-2; V gene: TRBV2; CDR3 DNA: TGTGCCAGCAGCAGGGACAGACCTTCCTATGGCTACACCTTC; CDR3 protein: CASSRDRPSYGYTF
clone size: -; D gene: -; J gene: TRBJ2-1; V gene: TRBV3-1; CDR3 DNA: TGTGCCAGCAGCCCATTACGCGGTGAGCAGTTCTTC; CDR3 protein: CASSPLRGEQFF
clone size: -; D gene: -; J gene: TRBJ2-1; V gene: TRBV7-2; CDR3 DNA: TGTGCCAGCAGCTTCACGGACTATTACAATGAGCAGTTCTTC; CDR3 protein: CASSFTDYYNEQFF
clone size: -; D gene: TRBD1; J gene: TRBJ2-7; V gene: TRBV6-1; CDR3 DNA: TGTGCCAGCACTATCCGGGACAGAGACTCCTACGAGCAGTACTTC; CDR3 protein: CASTIRDRDSYEQYF
clone size: -; D gene: TRBD2; J gene: TRBJ2-3; V gene: TRBV20-1; CDR3 DNA: TGCAGTGCTAGAGCTGCGGGACTAGCGGGGTCCATGATGACAGATACGCAGTATTTT; CDR3 protein: CSARAAGLAGSMMTDTQYF
clone size: -; D gene: TRBD1; J gene: TRBJ2-7; V gene: TRBV6-5; CDR3 DNA: TGTGCCAGCAGCCGACAGGGTCTGAGCTCCTGCGAGCAGTACTTC; CDR3 protein: CASSRQGLSSCEQYF
clone size: once; D gene: TRBD1; J gene: TRBJ1-1; V gene: TRBV9; CDR3 DNA: TGTGCCAGCAGCGTAGACCCCAAGGGACAGCACACTGAAGCTTTCTTT; CDR3 protein: CASSVDPKGQHTEAFF
clone size: -; D gene: -; J gene: TRBJ2-3; V gene: TRBV20-1; CDR3 DNA: TGCAGTGCTAGAGATCCCCGACTACCGCAGATGGATACGCAGTATTTT; CDR3 protein: CSARDPRLPQMDTQYF
clone size: -; D gene: TRBD1; J gene: TRBJ1-2; V gene: TRBV28; CDR3 DNA: TGTGCCAGCAGTCTCCCTCGGACAGGGGGTGGCTACACCTTC; CDR3 protein: CASSLPRTGGGYTF
clone size: many; D gene: -; J gene: TRBJ2-3; V gene: TRBV20-1; CDR3 DNA: TGCAGTGCCACGTTAGGGGGCACAGATACGCAGTATTTT; CDR3 protein: CSATLGGTDTQYF
clone size: few; D gene: -; J gene: TRBJ2-1; V gene: TRBV6-2/TRBV6-3; CDR3 DNA: TGTGCCAGCGGAGATCTAATAGTTCCCTACAATGAGCAGTTCTTC; CDR3 protein: CASGDLIVPYNEQFF
clone size: -; D gene: -; J gene: TRBJ2-3; V gene: TRBV25-1; CDR3 DNA: TGTGCCAGCAGTGAAGGGGGCGCAGCCACAGATACGCAGTATTTT; CDR3 protein: CASSEGGAATDTQYF
clone size: few; D gene: -; J gene: TRBJ1-6; V gene: TRBV12-3/TRBV12-4; CDR3 DNA: TGTGCCAGCAGTGTAAAGGGGAGATCACCCCTCCACTTT; CDR3 protein: CASSVKGRSPLHF
clone size: few; D gene: TRBD2; J gene: TRBJ2-3; V gene: TRBV6-1; CDR3 DNA: TGTGCCAGCAGTGAAGCGAAGGGACTAGCCACAGATACGCAGTATTTT; CDR3 protein: CASSEAKGLATDTQYF
clone size: few; D gene: -; J gene: TRBJ1-5; V gene: TRBV4-1; CDR3 DNA: TGCGCCAGCAGCCAATATGTGGAGGGGCAGCCCCAGCATTTT; CDR3 protein: CASSQYVEGQPQHF
clone size: -; D gene: -; J gene: TRBJ2-3; V gene: TRBV28; CDR3 DNA: TGTGCCAGCAGCACGGGGTACACAGATACGCAGTATTTT; CDR3 protein: CASSTGYTDTQYF
clone size: few; D gene: -; J gene: TRBJ1-5; V gene: TRBV6-1; CDR3 DNA: TGTGCCAGCAGTGAACCAGCCGACAATCAGCCCCAGCATTTT; CDR3 protein: CASSEPADNQPQHF
clone size: few; D gene: -; J gene: TRBJ1-1; V gene: TRBV2; CDR3 DNA: TGTGCCAGCTTCGAGGGGGAGAACACTGAAGCTTTCTTT; CDR3 protein: CASFEGENTEAFF
clone size: many; D gene: -; J gene: TRBJ2-1; V gene: TRBV9; CDR3 DNA: TGTGCCAGCGGGGGGGAGCAGTTCTTC; CDR3 protein: CASGGEQFF
clone size: -; D gene: -; J gene: TRBJ2-7; V gene: TRBV5-1; CDR3 DNA: TGCGCCAGCAGCATGAGTTACGAGCAGTACTTC; CDR3 protein: CASSMSYEQYF
clone size: -; D gene: -; J gene: TRBJ2-2; V gene: TRBV12-3/TRBV12-4; CDR3 DNA: TGTGCCAGCAGTTTAGGGGAGGTTAGCACCGGGGAGCTGTTTTTT; CDR3 protein: CASSLGEVSTGELFF
clone size: -; D gene: -; J gene: TRBJ1-5; V gene: TRBV9; CDR3 DNA: TGTGCCAGCAGCTCCCGGGACTCTCACAATCAGCCCCAGCATTTT; CDR3 protein: CASSSRDSHNQPQHF
clone size: -; D gene: TRBD1; J gene: TRBJ2-1; V gene: TRBV28; CDR3 DNA: TGTGCCAGCAGTTTAAGGGGGCCGGGTAATGAGCAGTTCTTC; CDR3 protein: CASSLRGPGNEQFF
clone size: -; D gene: -; J gene: TRBJ2-1; V gene: TRBV20-1; CDR3 DNA: TGCAGTGCCGACAGCGGCTTGTACGATGAGCAGTTCTTC; CDR3 protein: CSADSGLYDEQFF
clone size: -; D gene: -; J gene: TRBJ1-4; V gene: TRBV6-6; CDR3 DNA: TGTGCCAGCAGTTACCCCAGGGAGGCTGAAAAACTGTTTTTT; CDR3 protein: CASSYPREAEKLFF
clone size: -; D gene: -; J gene: TRBJ1-1; V gene: TRBV12-3/TRBV12-4; CDR3 DNA: TGTGCCAGCACCGAAGACGGGGGCACTGAAGCTTTCTTT; CDR3 protein: CASTEDGGTEAFF
clone size: -; D gene: -; J gene: TRBJ1-1; V gene: TRBV7-2; CDR3 DNA: TGTGCCAGCAGCCAGACGGGGCTAGGAGCTTTCTTT; CDR3 protein: CASSQTGLGAFF
clone size: few; D gene: TRBD2; J gene: TRBJ2-1; V gene: TRBV12-3/TRBV12-4; CDR3 DNA: TGTGCCAGCAGCCGGCGGGGGGGCCAAGTAAGTGAGCAGTTCTTC; CDR3 protein: CASSRRGGQVSEQFF
clone size: -; D gene: TRBD2; J gene: TRBJ2-3; V gene: TRBV29-1; CDR3 DNA: TGCAGCGTTGGGGGACTAGCGGGGGACTCTAGCACAGATACGCAGTATTTT; CDR3 protein: CSVGGLAGDSSTDTQYF
clone size: -; D gene: -; J gene: TRBJ1-6; V gene: TRBV6-5; CDR3 DNA: TGTGCCAGCAGTTACACCACCACTCCAGGGACAAGCTCCTATAATTCACCCCTCCACTTT; CDR3 protein: CASSYTTTPGTSSYNSPLHF
clone size: few; D gene: TRBD1; J gene: TRBJ2-3; V gene: TRBV20-1; CDR3 DNA: TGCAGTGCTAGCAACCGGGACAGGGGAACAGATACGCAGTATTTT; CDR3 protein: CSASNRDRGTDTQYF
clone size: few; D gene: -; J gene: TRBJ2-7; V gene: TRBV12-3/TRBV12-4; CDR3 DNA: TGTGCCAGCAGCTTCCAAGGTAGCGGCGAGCAGTACTTC; CDR3 protein: CASSFQGSGEQYF
clone size: -; D gene: -; J gene: TRBJ2-3; V gene: TRBV12-3/TRBV12-4; CDR3 DNA: TGTCCCAGCAGTTTTGGGGACCTGACTAACCCCCGGGCAGATACGCAGTATTTT; CDR3 protein: CPSSFGDLTNPRADTQYF
clone size: few; D gene: TRBD2; J gene: TRBJ2-3; V gene: TRBV27; CDR3 DNA: TGTGCCAGCAGTCCATCAGCGGGGGGGAGCACAGATACGCAGTATTTT; CDR3 protein: CASSPSAGGSTDTQYF
clone size: few; D gene: TRBD2; J gene: TRBJ2-7; V gene: TRBV11-2; CDR3 DNA: TGTGCCAGCAGCTTGGGACTAGCGGATAACTACGAGCAGTACTTC; CDR3 protein: CASSLGLADNYEQYF
clone size: -; D gene: -; J gene: TRBJ2-4; V gene: TRBV7-2; CDR3 DNA: TGTGCCAGCAGCTCAGGGTTAGCAGGGGACATTCAGTACTTC; CDR3 protein: CASSSGLAGDIQYF
clone size: few; D gene: -; J gene: TRBJ1-1; V gene: TRBV9; CDR3 DNA: TGTGCCAGCAGCGCGGGAGGGTTCCCTGAAGCTTTCTTT; CDR3 protein: CASSAGGFPEAFF
clone size: -; D gene: -; J gene: TRBJ1-4; V gene: TRBV4-1; CDR3 DNA: TGCGCCAGCAGCCAAGAGTGGGGGGCTAATGAAAAACTGTTTTTT; CDR3 protein: CASSQEWGANEKLFF
clone size: -; D gene: -; J gene: TRBJ2-1; V gene: TRBV4-3; CDR3 DNA: TGCGCCAGCAGCCAAGCCCGGGACTTATCCTACAATGAGCAGTTCTTC; CDR3 protein: CASSQARDLSYNEQFF
clone size: -; D gene: -; J gene: TRBJ2-5; V gene: TRBV2; CDR3 DNA: TGTGCCAGCAGTGAAACTGGCAGGGTCCATGAGCAGTACTTC; CDR3 protein: CASSETGRVHEQYF
clone size: many; D gene: -; J gene: TRBJ2-1; V gene: TRBV3-1; CDR3 DNA: TGTGCCAGCAGCCAAGGGGGCAAGGTTAATGAGCAGTTCTTC; CDR3 protein: CASSQGGKVNEQFF
clone size: few; D gene: TRBD1; J gene: TRBJ1-4; V gene: TRBV20-1; CDR3 DNA: TGCAGTGCTAGTTTCGGTCGTGGGACAGGGTGGGAAAAACTGTTTTTT; CDR3 protein: CSASFGRGTGWEKLFF
clone size: -; D gene: -; J gene: TRBJ1-1; V gene: TRBV11-1; CDR3 DNA: TGTGCCAGCAGCCCTGGGGGGTTCGACACCGAAGCTTTCTTT; CDR3 protein: CASSPGGFDTEAFF
clone size: -; D gene: -; J gene: TRBJ2-3; V gene: TRBV3-1; CDR3 DNA: TGTGCCAGCAGCCAAGGGGCGAATACGCAGTATTTT; CDR3 protein: CASSQGANTQYF
clone size: -; D gene: -; J gene: TRBJ1-5; V gene: TRBV12-3/TRBV12-4; CDR3 DNA: TGTGCCAGCAGTTTAGTCCGTCTACAGCCCCAGCATTTT; CDR3 protein: CASSLVRLQPQHF
clone size: few; D gene: -; J gene: TRBJ2-7; V gene: TRBV6-2/TRBV6-3; CDR3 DNA: TGTGCCAGCAGGGTTGAGGGATTCTCCGAGCAGTACTTC; CDR3 protein: CASRVEGFSEQYF
clone size: few; D gene: -; J gene: TRBJ2-3; V gene: TRBV7-8; CDR3 DNA: TGTGCCAGCAGCTTAGCGTGGACAGATACGCAGTATTTT; CDR3 protein: CASSLAWTDTQYF
clone size: few; D gene: TRBD1; J gene: TRBJ1-6; V gene: TRBV6-5; CDR3 DNA: TGTGCCAGCAGTTTTGACAGGGGTGATTCACCCCTCCACTTT; CDR3 protein: CASSFDRGDSPLHF
clone size: -; D gene: -; J gene: TRBJ2-7; V gene: TRBV20-1; CDR3 DNA: TGCAGTGCAACGCAGAGAAGAATCTCCTACGAGCAGTACTTC; CDR3 protein: CSATQRRISYEQYF
clone size: -; D gene: TRBD2; J gene: TRBJ2-4; V gene: TRBV12-3/TRBV12-4; CDR3 DNA: TGTGCCAGCAGTTTATCTAGCGGGGTCGACAATGAGCAGTACTTC; CDR3 protein: CASSLSSGVDNEQYF
clone size: -; D gene: -; J gene: TRBJ2-7; V gene: TRBV20-1; CDR3 DNA: TGCGGTGCTAGAGATAGGGGGAGGGGGTACGAGCAGTACTTC; CDR3 protein: CGARDRGRGYEQYF
clone size: few; D gene: -; J gene: TRBJ2-3; V gene: TRBV4-2; CDR3 DNA: TGTGCCAGCAGCTCCCTAGGGAGCAAACTAACAGATACGCAGTATTTT; CDR3 protein: CASSSLGSKLTDTQYF